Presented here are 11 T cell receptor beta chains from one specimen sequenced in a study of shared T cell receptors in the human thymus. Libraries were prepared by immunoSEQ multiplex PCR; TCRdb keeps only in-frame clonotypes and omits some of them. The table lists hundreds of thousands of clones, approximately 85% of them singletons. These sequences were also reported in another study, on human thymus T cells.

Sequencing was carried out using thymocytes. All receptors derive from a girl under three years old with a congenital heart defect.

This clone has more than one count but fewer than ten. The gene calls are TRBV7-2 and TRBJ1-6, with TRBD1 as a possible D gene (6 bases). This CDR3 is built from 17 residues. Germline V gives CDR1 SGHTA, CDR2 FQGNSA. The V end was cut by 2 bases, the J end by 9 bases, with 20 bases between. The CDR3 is CASSLREGGGVSSPLHF. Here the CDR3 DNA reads TGTGCCAGCAGCTTAAGGGAGGGGGGTGGCGTAAGTTCACCCCTCCACTTT.

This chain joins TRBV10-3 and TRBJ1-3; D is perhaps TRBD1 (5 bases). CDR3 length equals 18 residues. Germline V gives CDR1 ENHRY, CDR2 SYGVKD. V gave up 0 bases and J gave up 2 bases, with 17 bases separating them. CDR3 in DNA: TGTGCCATCAGTGAGTCGCGTTTCGGGGGTAAGACTGGAAACACCATATATTTT. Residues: CAISESRFGGKTGNTIYF.

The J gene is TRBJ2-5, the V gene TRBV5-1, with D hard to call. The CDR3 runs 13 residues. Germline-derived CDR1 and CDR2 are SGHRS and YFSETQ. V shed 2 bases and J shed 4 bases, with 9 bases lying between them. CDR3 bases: TGCGCCAGCAGCTTCGCCTGGGCAGAGACCCAGTACTTC. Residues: CASSFAWAETQYF.

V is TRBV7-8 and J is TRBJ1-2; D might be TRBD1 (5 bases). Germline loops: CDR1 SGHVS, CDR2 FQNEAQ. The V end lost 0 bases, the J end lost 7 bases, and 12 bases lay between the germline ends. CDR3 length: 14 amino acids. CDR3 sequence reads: CASSLAKGAIGYTF. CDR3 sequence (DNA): TGTGCCAGCAGCTTAGCCAAAGGGGCTATTGGCTACACCTTC.

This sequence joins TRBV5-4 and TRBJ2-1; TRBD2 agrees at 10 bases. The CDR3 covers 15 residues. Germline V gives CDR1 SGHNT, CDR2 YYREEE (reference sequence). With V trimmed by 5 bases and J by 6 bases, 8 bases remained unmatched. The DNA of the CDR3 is TGTGCCAGCAGGTATAGCGGGGGGACCTTCAATGAGCAGTTCTTC. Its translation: CASRYSGGTFNEQFF.

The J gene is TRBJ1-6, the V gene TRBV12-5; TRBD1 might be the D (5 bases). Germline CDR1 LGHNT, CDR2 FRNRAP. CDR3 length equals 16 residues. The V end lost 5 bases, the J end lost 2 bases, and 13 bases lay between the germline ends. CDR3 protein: CASGGAARPYNSPLHF. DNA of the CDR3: TGTGCTAGTGGTGGGGCCGCCCGGCCCTATAATTCACCCCTCCACTTT.

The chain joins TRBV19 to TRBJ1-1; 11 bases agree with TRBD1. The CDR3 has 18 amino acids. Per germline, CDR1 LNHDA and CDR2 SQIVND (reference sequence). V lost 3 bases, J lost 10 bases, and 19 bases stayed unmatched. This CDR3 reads CASSMSQADRGQGVAAFF. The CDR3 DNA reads TGTGCCAGTAGTATGAGCCAGGCCGACAGGGGACAGGGGGTTGCAGCTTTCTTT.

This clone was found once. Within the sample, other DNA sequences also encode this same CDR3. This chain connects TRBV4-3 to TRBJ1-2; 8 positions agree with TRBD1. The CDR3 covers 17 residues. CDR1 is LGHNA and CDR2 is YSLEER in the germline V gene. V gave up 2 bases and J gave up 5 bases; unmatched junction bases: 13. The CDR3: CASSQYAVTGVRYGYTF. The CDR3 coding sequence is TGCGCCAGCAGCCAATATGCAGTGACAGGGGTAAGGTATGGCTACACCTTC.

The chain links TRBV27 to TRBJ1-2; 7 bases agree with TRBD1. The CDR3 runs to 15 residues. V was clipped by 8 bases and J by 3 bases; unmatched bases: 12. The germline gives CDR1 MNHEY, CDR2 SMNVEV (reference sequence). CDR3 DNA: TGTGCCAGCTTAGTTTATAGGGGGACAGACTATGGCTACACCTTC. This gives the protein CASLVYRGTDYGYTF.

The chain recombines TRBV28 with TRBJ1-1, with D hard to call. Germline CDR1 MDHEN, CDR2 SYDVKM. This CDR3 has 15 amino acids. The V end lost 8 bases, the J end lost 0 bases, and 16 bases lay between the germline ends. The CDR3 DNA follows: TGTGCCAGCTCTGAAAAAGGGAGAGTGAACACTGAAGCTTTCTTT. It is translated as CASSEKGRVNTEAFF.

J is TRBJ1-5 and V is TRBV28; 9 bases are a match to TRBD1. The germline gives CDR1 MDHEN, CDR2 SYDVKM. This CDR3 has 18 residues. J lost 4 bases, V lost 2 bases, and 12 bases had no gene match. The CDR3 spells CASSLRDRDRALNQPQHF. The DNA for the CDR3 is TGTGCCAGCAGTTTACGCGACCGGGACAGGGCCTTGAATCAGCCCCAGCATTTT.